Presented here are 3 T cell receptor beta chains from one specimen sequenced in a study of T cells in Graves' hyperthyroidism and ophthalmopathy (dated by TCRdb to about 2019). Libraries were constructed by multiplex PCR. Sequencing took place on an Illumina HiSeq 2000. The TCR beta CDR3 regions were amplified from the RNA transcripts. The first round of RT-PCR for the TCR CDR3 was performed with the HTBI primer set and the Qiagen OneStep RT-PCR kit. TCRdb reworked the public reads: Q25 trimming with fastp, MiXCR clone assembly, productive beta chains retained. Rows are combined by CDR3 protein, so each entry shows the most common genes and DNA. This sample comprises over 500,000 distinct CDR3 sequences, 15% to 20% of them detected only once. Of the sample, roughly 29% falls within the top ten clones. Sequencing used blood. All receptors come from a woman between 25 and 40 years old with Graves' ophthalmopathy.

This chain uses TRBV15 with TRBJ2-7; D is uncertain. Germline values: CDR1 LNHNV, CDR2 YYDKDF (reference sequence). V was shortened by 0 bases and J by 5 bases, with 11 bases between the two germline ends. This CDR3 region has 14 residues. Written as DNA, the CDR3 is TGTGCCACCAGCAGAGAATTAAGGGTGAACGAGCAGTACTTC. This sequence encodes CATSRELRVNEQYF.

The sample holds many counts of this clonotype. DNA for the CDR3: TGTGCCATCAGTGAACTGGGGCAGGGGAACACTGAAGCTTTCTTT. Its protein product is CAISELGQGNTEAFF. The gene calls are TRBV10-3 and TRBJ1-1; D may be TRBD1 (5 bases). Germline V gene data show CDR1 as ENHRY and CDR2 as SYGVKD. The CDR3 is 15 residues long. V was cut by 3 bases and J by 1 base, with 12 bases left in between.

This clonotype appeared many times. V is TRBV28 and J is TRBJ2-1, with 11 bases fitting TRBD2. Germline CDR1 MDHEN, CDR2 SYDVKM. This CDR3 contains 19 residues. The trim removed 5 bases at V and 0 bases at J, leaving 12 bases unmatched. CDR3 sequence: CASSPHLGLAGSSYNEQFF. The DNA for the CDR3 is TGTGCCAGCAGTCCACACCTTGGACTAGCGGGTAGCTCCTACAATGAGCAGTTCTTC.